This T cell receptor (beta chain) was captured by sequencing in a study of cytomegalovirus exposure and HLA in healthy donors. This clone was observed once. A multiplex PCR was run with 60 Vbeta primers and 13 Jbeta primers. Sequencing was performed with immunoSEQ multiplex PCR; in TCRdb, only in-frame clones are kept and a portion is missing. The data show around 200,000 clones, around nine tenths seen once. CDR1 SGHKS and CDR2 YYEKEE come from the germline V gene (reference sequence). V lost 3 bases to trimming and J lost 2 bases, with 12 bases between them. This CDR3 contains 14 residues. The receptor was isolated from a young woman in good health and CMV-seronegative. Sequenced sample: PBMCs. V usage is TRBV5-5 and J usage is TRBJ2-7; a possible D gene is TRBD2 (5 bases). The CDR3 nucleotides are TGTGCCAGCAGCTCAGGCCCGGGGACCTACGAGCAGTACTTC. Translated, it gives CASSSGPGTYEQYF.